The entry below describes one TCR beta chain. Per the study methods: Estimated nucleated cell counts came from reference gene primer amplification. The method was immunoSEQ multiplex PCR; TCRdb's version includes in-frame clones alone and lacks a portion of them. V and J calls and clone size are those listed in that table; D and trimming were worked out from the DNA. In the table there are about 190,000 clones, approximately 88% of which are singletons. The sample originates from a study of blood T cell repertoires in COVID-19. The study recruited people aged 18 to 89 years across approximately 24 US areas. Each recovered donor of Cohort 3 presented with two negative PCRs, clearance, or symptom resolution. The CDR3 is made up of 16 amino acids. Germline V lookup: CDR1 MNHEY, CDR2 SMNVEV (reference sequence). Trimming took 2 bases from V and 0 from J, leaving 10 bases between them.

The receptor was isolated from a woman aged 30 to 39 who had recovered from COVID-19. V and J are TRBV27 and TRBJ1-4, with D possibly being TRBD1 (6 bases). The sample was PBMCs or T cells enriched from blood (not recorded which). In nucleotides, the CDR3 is TGTGCCAGCAGTTTAGCCTCAGGGGCAACTAATGAAAAACTGTTTTTT. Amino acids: CASSLASGATNEKLFF.